This TCR beta chain was retrieved from a study of T cell changes during pregnancy in multiple sclerosis (dated by TCRdb to about 2019). Turning to the overall study: Changes in the T cell repertoire over the course of pregnancy were examined in this study in women with multiple sclerosis.

As to this clone: Its antigen target is currently unknown. One base away there is no much larger clone; base qualities are not given.

The library was prepared using the immunoSEQ multiplex PCR assay. The table comes from immuneACCESS by way of TCRdb, which keeps in-frame sequences with V and J called. Part of the clones is missing from these tables; in studies checked, under half for an unresolved V gene and the rest for unknown reasons. This sample gives more than 40,000 clones in total; roughly 94% of them show up just once. About 0.5% of the sample goes to the ten largest clones. Looking up the germline V gene yields CDR1 SGHAT and CDR2 FQNNGV. Deletion took 5 bases off V and 2 bases off J, with a span of 12 bases between the germline ends. Including cysteine and phenylalanine, the CDR3 has 14 amino acids. Just CDR3 DNA is preserved here, 42 bases in frame from base 1.

This clonotype was sampled from a female donor with multiple sclerosis, enrolled in a pregnancy study. Rearrangement joined TRBV11-2 to TRBJ1-1; no D gene is confidently identified. This specimen was CD4+ T cells from peripheral blood mononuclear cells, taken in the second trimester of pregnancy. The bases read TGTGCCAGCAGCCCACGGGGAGCTAACACTGAAGCTTTCTTT. It translates as CASSPRGANTEAFF.